One and the same sample provided the 16 T cell receptor beta chains below, sequenced in a study of T-cell memory formation after mild COVID-19. Using its own MiXCR run on the 5' RACE reads, TCRdb lists one record per CDR3 protein. The data contain 410,000 or so distinct CDR3 sequences, 23% of them seen just once; the ten biggest clones take up around 14%. Sample: PBMCs or a T cell subset sorted from them (not recorded which). These receptors were taken from an adult woman who had mild COVID-19 (a few samples of this study predate the infection). Cell type and time point are not known.

The chain has TRBV7-2 and TRBJ2-7, with 9 nucleotides matching TRBD1. Germline values: CDR1 SGHTA, CDR2 FQGNSA. The CDR3 spans 13 residues. With 6 bases clipped from V and 4 bases from J, the junction kept 4 bases outside the gene matches. The CDR3 reads CASRLQGAYEQYF. The DNA of the CDR3 is TGTGCCAGCAGGTTACAGGGGGCTTACGAGCAGTACTTC.

This clonotype was observed a handful of times. This chain links TRBV5-1 with TRBJ2-5; weak D call: TRBD2 (6 bases). The germline V gene has CDR1 SGHRS and CDR2 YFSETQ. This CDR3 spans 15 amino acids. V was pared by 3 bases and J by 5 bases, with 17 bases between. In DNA, the CDR3 is TGCGCCAGCAGCTCCAATAGTCCAGGGAGGGAGACCCAGTACTTC. Its translation is CASSSNSPGRETQYF.

This clonotype was found a few times. One junction end does not reproduce the germline sequence, and a read error may be involved. The rearrangement uses TRBV7-9 and TRBJ1-3; D gene uncertain. CDR1 is SEHNR and CDR2 is FQNEAQ in the germline V gene (reference sequence). The CDR3 totals 15 residues. The CDR3 here is CASSLMSGPGNTIYF. Written as DNA, the CDR3 is TGTGCCAGCAGCTTAATGTCTGGGCCTGGGAACACCATATATTTT.

This clonotype has just one count. The genes are TRBV12-5 and TRBJ2-7, with 7 bases fitting TRBD1. The CDR3 contains 12 residues. Germline CDR1 and CDR2: LGHNT and FRNRAP. Losses at the gene ends were 1 base for V and 9 bases for J; bases not matched to a gene: 3. CDR3 protein: CASGLGPGGQYF. DNA of the CDR3: TGTGCTAGTGGTTTGGGTCCAGGGGGGCAGTACTTC. The full variable domain, rest sourced from reference TRBV12-5 and TRBJ2-7, is DARVTQTPRHKVTEMGQEVTMRCQPILGHNTVFWYRQTMMQGLELLAYFRNRAPLDDSGMPKDRFSAEMPDATLATLKIQPSEPRDSAVYFCASGLGPGGQYFGPGTRLTVT.

This rearrangement joins TRBV5-4 to TRBJ2-5, with D perhaps given as TRBD1 or TRBD2 (5 bases each). This CDR3 contains 17 residues. V was cut by 1 base and J by 2 bases, with 18 bases left in between. In germline, CDR1 is SGHNT, CDR2 YYREEE (reference sequence). CDR3 amino acids: CASSLQGRSPDQETQYF. The CDR3 nucleotides read TGTGCCAGCAGCTTGCAGGGACGCTCACCCGATCAAGAGACCCAGTACTTC.

The chain couples TRBV6-1 to TRBJ2-7, with D maybe TRBD2 (7 bases). CDR1 and CDR2 (germline): MNHNS, SASEGT. Trimming shortened V by 2 bases and J by 4 bases, and 15 bases separated the two germline ends. CDR3 size: 15 residues. The CDR3 region has the DNA TGTGCCAGCAGTGAAAGGGGGGGCCGGGGATACGAGCAGTACTTC. The encoded protein is CASSERGGRGYEQYF.

This clonotype appeared once. The chain links TRBV7-2 to TRBJ1-1, with D unresolved. In germline, CDR1 is SGHTA, CDR2 FQGNSA. Trimming stripped 5 bases from V and 9 bases from J, with 10 bases between. This CDR3 is 11 amino acids long. The CDR3 bases are TGTGCCAGCAGCCTGATGAGCCAAGCTTTCTTT. Amino acid sequence: CASSLMSQAFF.

This clonotype turned up a few times. The chain joins TRBV12-3 or TRBV12-4 to TRBJ1-2; TRBD1 matches at 9 bases. This CDR3 is 13 amino acids long. Trimming cost V 6 bases and J 8 bases; bases outside gene matches: 7. CDR3 nucleotides: TGTGCCAGCAGACAGGGACAGGGTGGAGGCTACACCTTC. Protein: CASRQGQGGGYTF.

This clonotype was observed a handful of times. The rearrangement uses TRBV6-6 and TRBJ1-2; no clear D. CDR3 size: 11 residues. Trimming left V 0 bases short and J 9 bases short, with 5 bases between. From germline, CDR1 is MNHNY and CDR2 SVGAGI (reference sequence). The CDR3 sequence: CASSYSGSYTF. Here the CDR3 DNA reads TGTGCCAGCAGTTACTCGGGGAGCTACACCTTC.

This clonotype was picked up a small number of times. The V and J genes are TRBV7-2 and TRBJ2-5; D uncertain. The germline V gene encodes CDR1 SGHTA and CDR2 FQGNSA. Between the trimmed V and J ends, which lost 0 bases and 1 base, there was a span of 12 bases. The length of the CDR3 is 16 residues. The CDR3 region has the DNA TGTGCCAGCAGCTTAGCGTCTCTAGGGCCCCAAGAGACCCAGTACTTC. Amino acid sequence: CASSLASLGPQETQYF. Based on the CDR3 plus reference TRBV7-2 and TRBJ2-5, the full variable domain is GAGVSQSPSNKVTEKGKDVELRCDPISGHTALYWYRQSLGQGLEFLIYFQGNSAPDKSGLPSDRFSAERTGGSVSTLTIQRTQQEDSAVYLCASSLASLGPQETQYFGPGTRLLVL.

The rearrangement joins TRBV5-1 to TRBJ2-3; TRBD1 aligns across 7 bases. V shed 0 bases, J shed 5 bases, and the junction held 6 bases outside the gene matches. CDR3 length: 15 amino acids. Germline V gene sequence: CDR1 SGHRS, CDR2 YFSETQ. The chain's CDR3 is CASSLGPGGIDTQYF. The CDR3 DNA is TGCGCCAGCAGCTTGGGGCCAGGGGGAATAGATACGCAGTATTTT.

The genes are TRBV7-9 and TRBJ1-5; no firm D call. CDR1 is SEHNR, CDR2 FQNEAQ, per germline (reference sequence). V gave up 0 bases and J gave up 5 bases, with 8 bases separating them. CDR3 length equals 14 residues. The CDR3 DNA follows: TGTGCCAGCAGCTTAGCAGGGATAGATCAGCCCCAGCATTTT. Amino acid sequence: CASSLAGIDQPQHF.

This chain joins TRBV29-1 and TRBJ2-2; no clear D gene. This CDR3 has 13 residues. The V end was cut by 6 bases, the J end by 6 bases, with 14 bases between. CDR1 and CDR2 from the germline V gene are SQVTM and ANQGSEA. The CDR3: CSVPGPSAGELFF. CDR3 coding DNA: TGCAGCGTCCCTGGACCTTCCGCCGGGGAGCTGTTTTTT.

This clonotype was counted only a few times. The chain combines TRBV4-3 with TRBJ2-1; possible D gene TRBD2, 5 bases. Trimming removed 4 bases at V and 0 bases at J, with 16 bases between. The CDR3 length is 17 residues. CDR1 is LGHNA, CDR2 YSLEER, per germline. CDR3 loop: CASSPSLEGSSYNEQFF. The CDR3 DNA reads TGCGCCAGCAGCCCATCCCTAGAAGGGAGCTCCTACAATGAGCAGTTCTTC.

This clonotype appeared a few times. The chain joins TRBV4-1 to TRBJ2-7, with a possible D match to TRBD1 (5 bases). From germline, CDR1 is MGHRA and CDR2 YSYEKL. V was trimmed by 1 base and J by 5 bases, leaving 12 bases between them. This CDR3 is built from 14 residues. In DNA form, the CDR3 reads TGCGCCAGCAGCCAAGGGACACTGAGAGACGAGCAGTACTTC. This encodes CASSQGTLRDEQYF.

In its sample, this clonotype was seen a few times. The genes are TRBV9 and TRBJ2-7; D call uncertain. The germline gives CDR1 SGDLS, CDR2 YYNGEE. Trimming took 1 base from V and 3 from J, leaving 11 bases between them. This CDR3 has 14 residues. In DNA form, the CDR3 reads TGTGCCAGCAGCGTACAAGGCAGCAGCTACGAGCAGTACTTC. It yields the protein CASSVQGSSYEQYF.